The 23 T cell receptor beta chains below come from one sample, sequenced in a study of regulatory T cells in long-lasting Graves disease. The time point here: newly diagnosed GD, antithyroid drugs for less than 3 months. PBMC RNA served as the TCR library source. Construction of TCR beta libraries relied on iRepertoire HTBI primers and on Arm-PCR targeting CDR3 regions. TCRdb itself ran the multiplex PCR reads through MiXCR, one entry per CDR3 protein. Of hundreds of thousands of distinct CDR3 sequences listed, roughly a sixth were seen once; the top ten hold 20% to 25%. The sample was also reused in another study, on T cells in Graves' hyperthyroidism and ophthalmopathy.

Sequencing was performed on peripheral blood mononuclear cells (PBMCs), taken at new diagnosis, from a patient treated with antithyroid drugs. The receptors here all came from a woman aged 35-60 years with Graves disease.

This clonotype occurred a few times. With a much larger clone just one base away, this may be a read error. The CDR3 is CASRTGWNTEAFF. The CDR3 DNA reads TGTGCCAGCAGGACAGGGTGGAACACTGAAGCTTTCTTT. The J gene is TRBJ1-1, the V gene TRBV2; TRBD1 agrees at 7 bases. The CDR3 spans 13 residues. Losses at the gene ends were 6 bases for V and 1 base for J; bases not matched to a gene: 2. Germline CDR1 SNHLY, CDR2 FYNNEI. Together with reference TRBV2 and TRBJ1-1, the CDR3 gives the full variable domain: EPEVTQTPSHQVTQMGQEVILRCVPISNHLYFYWYRQILGQKVEFLVSFYNNEISEKSEIFDDQFSVERPDGSNFTLKIRSTKLEDSAMYFCASRTGWNTEAFFGQGTRLTVV.

This clonotype has at least ten counts. The chain links TRBV11-2 to TRBJ1-2; weak D call: TRBD1 (5 bases). Trimming cost V 5 bases and J 6 bases, with 19 bases left between them. The CDR3 spans 15 residues. CDR1 and CDR2 from the germline V gene are SGHAT and FQNNGV. For the CDR3, the DNA is TGTGCCAGCAGCACTCCCAGGGACCCAAGGGATGGCTACACCTTC. This codes for CASSTPRDPRDGYTF.

This clonotype was detected many times. This chain joins TRBV6-1 and TRBJ2-7; tentatively, D is TRBD1 (6 bases). The germline V gene has CDR1 MNHNS and CDR2 SASEGT. Trimming pared 5 bases from V and 3 bases from J, leaving 17 bases between. CDR3 length equals 15 residues. The CDR3 bases are TGTGCCAGCAGTCCACCAGGTGGGGGCGTCTACGAGCAGTACTTC. Translated, it gives CASSPPGGGVYEQYF.

This clonotype has a handful of counts. V is TRBV6-1 and J is TRBJ2-3, with TRBD1 as a possible D gene (6 bases). Germline V gives CDR1 MNHNS, CDR2 SASEGT. Trimming removed 3 bases at V and 5 bases at J, with 18 bases between. The CDR3 extends over 16 amino acids. This chain's CDR3 is CASSDRRDLRGDTQYF. In nucleotides, the CDR3 is TGTGCCAGCAGTGACAGAAGGGACCTCAGGGGAGATACGCAGTATTTT.

At least ten counts were recorded for this clonotype. The genes are TRBV3-1 and TRBJ1-2; D call uncertain. Germline assignment: CDR1 LGHDT and CDR2 YNNKEL (reference sequence). The V end lost 8 bases, the J end lost 2 bases, and 12 bases lay between the germline ends. The CDR3 consists of 13 residues. The CDR3 DNA follows: TGTGCCAGCGCCTCGCGGCCCAACTATGGCTACACCTTC. Encoded protein: CASASRPNYGYTF.

V gene TRBV10-3 combines with J gene TRBJ2-2, with 9 bases lining up with TRBD2. The V segment lost 4 bases and the J segment 6 bases; nucleotides outside the gene matches: 0. This CDR3 is 13 amino acids long. Germline V lookup: CDR1 ENHRY, CDR2 SYGVKD. The CDR3 loop is CAISGTSAGELFF. DNA for the CDR3: TGTGCCATCAGTGGGACTAGCGCCGGGGAGCTGTTTTTT.

This clonotype was seen at least ten times. This CDR3 reads CASSQQGISEKLFF. The CDR3 DNA is TGTGCCAGCAGCCAACAGGGTATAAGTGAAAAACTGTTTTTT. The chain recombines TRBV11-2 with TRBJ1-4, with a possible D match to TRBD1 (6 bases). V was shortened by 5 bases and J by 7 bases, with 14 bases between the two germline ends. Germline values: CDR1 SGHAT, CDR2 FQNNGV. The CDR3 is 14 amino acids.

This clonotype occurred many times. J is TRBJ2-5 and V is TRBV12-3 or TRBV12-4, with 9 bases identical to TRBD2. This CDR3 has 15 residues. J was trimmed by 4 bases and V by 7 bases; bases with no gene match: 10. The CDR3 nucleotides are TGTGCCAGCACGCTAGCGGGGATAGATCGAGAGACCCAGTACTTC. Protein product: CASTLAGIDRETQYF.

This clonotype came up many times. This sequence joins TRBV3-1 and TRBJ1-1; D unresolved. The CDR3 runs 17 residues. CDR1 and CDR2 (germline): LGHDT, YNNKEL (reference sequence). V lost 0 bases, J lost 5 bases, and 19 bases lay in between. In DNA form, the CDR3 reads TGTGCCAGCAGCCAAGATGCAGTGGTCAGGAGTAAAACTGAAGCTTTCTTT. Translated: CASSQDAVVRSKTEAFF. The whole variable domain, filled in from reference TRBV3-1 and TRBJ1-1, reads DTAVSQTPKYLVTQMGNDKSIKCEQNLGHDTMYWYKQDSKKFLKIMFSYNNKELIINETVPNRFSPKSPDKAHLNLHINSLELGDSAVYFCASSQDAVVRSKTEAFFGQGTRLTVV.

This clonotype was picked up a small number of times. The chain joins TRBV30 to TRBJ2-3; no reliable D call. The V and J ends lost 2 bases and 4 bases respectively, with 13 bases between them. In germline, CDR1 is GTSNPN, CDR2 SVGIG (reference sequence). The CDR3 has 14 amino acids. The CDR3 sequence is CAWSLGLSADTQYF. The CDR3, as DNA: TGTGCCTGGAGTCTAGGCCTGAGCGCAGATACGCAGTATTTT. Filled out from reference TRBV30 and TRBJ2-3, the complete variable domain reads SQTIHQWPATLVQPVGSPLSLECTVEGTSNPNLYWYRQAAGRGLQLLFYSVGIGQISSEVPQNLSASRPQDRQFILSSKKLLLSDSGFYLCAWSLGLSADTQYFGPGTRLTVL.

At least ten counts were recorded for this clonotype. The rearrangement joins TRBV20-1 to TRBJ2-3; D remains unclear. The CDR3 covers 15 residues. V was pared by 1 base and J by 4 bases, with 15 bases between. Germline values: CDR1 DFQATT, CDR2 SNEGSKA (reference sequence). The CDR3 loop is CSARAPAAVADTQYF. The CDR3 coding sequence is TGCAGTGCTAGAGCCCCCGCCGCGGTCGCAGATACGCAGTATTTT.

The chain couples TRBV10-3 to TRBJ1-4; D is perhaps TRBD1 (6 bases). Germline V CDR1 and CDR2: ENHRY, SYGVKD. The CDR3 runs to 12 residues. The germline V and J ends were trimmed by 8 bases and 8 bases, with 12 bases remaining between them. This CDR3 reads CAISGVTEKLFF. Written as DNA, the CDR3 is TGTGCCATCTCAGGGGTGACAGAAAAACTGTTTTTT.

Only a few counts were recorded for this clonotype. The chain carries TRBV5-1 and TRBJ1-5; TRBD1 agrees at 8 bases. Germline V gene lookup returns CDR1 SGHRS and CDR2 YFSETQ. This CDR3 region has 15 residues. V gave up 2 bases and J gave up 7 bases; unmatched junction bases: 8. This CDR3 reads CASSFQGAPGQPQHF. CDR3 in DNA: TGCGCCAGCAGCTTCCAGGGGGCTCCGGGGCAGCCCCAGCATTTT.

In its sample, this clonotype was seen a few times. V is TRBV27 and J is TRBJ2-3; D may match TRBD1 or TRBD2 (6 bases each). The length of the CDR3 is 14 residues. Per germline, CDR1 MNHEY and CDR2 SMNVEV (reference sequence). Trimming removed 8 bases at V and 4 bases at J, with 16 bases between. CDR3 DNA sequence: TGTGCCAGCGGCCCGGGGGCCCTCGCAGATACGCAGTATTTT. Translating it yields CASGPGALADTQYF.

This sequence joins TRBV29-1 and TRBJ2-3, with 7 bases identical to TRBD1. The junction had 4 bases not matched to a gene; V was cut back by 2 bases and J by 2 bases. The CDR3 has 14 residues. CDR1 and CDR2 (germline): SQVTM, ANQGSEA. CDR3 DNA: TGCAGCGTTGAAAGGGGACAGTTCACAGATACGCAGTATTTT. Encoded protein: CSVERGQFTDTQYF.

This clonotype has more than one count but fewer than ten. Germline and junction disagree at one end, which may indicate a read error. V gene TRBV2 combines with J gene TRBJ2-7, with a weak D call TRBD1 (6 bases). CDR3 length equals 12 residues. CDR1 is SNHLY and CDR2 is FYNNEI in the germline V gene. CDR3 bases: TGTGCCAGCAGTGATGACAGGATGGTACGGGACTTC. Amino acids: CASSDDRMVRDF. Full variable domain (remainder filled in from reference TRBV2 and TRBJ2-7): EPEVTQTPSHQVTQMGQEVILRCVPISNHLYFYWYRQILGQKVEFLVSFYNNEISEKSEIFDDQFSVERPDGSNFTLKIRSTKLEDSAMYFCASSDDRMVRDFGPGTRLTVT.

Ten or more counts support this clonotype. The gene calls are TRBV7-2 and TRBJ2-7; TRBD1 is a possible D gene (6 bases). Trimming shortened V by 5 bases and J by 1 base, and 18 bases separated the two germline ends. CDR1 and CDR2 from the germline V gene are SGHTA and FQGNSA. The CDR3 spans 16 residues. This chain's CDR3 is CASSPGTLSFSYEQYF. The CDR3 coding sequence is TGTGCCAGCAGCCCCGGGACACTGTCTTTTTCCTACGAGCAGTACTTC.

This clonotype was picked up many times. V is TRBV9 and J is TRBJ1-1, with a possible D match to TRBD1 (5 bases). The ends were cut back, 2 bases at V and 5 bases at J, with 13 bases in the middle. This CDR3 spans 14 amino acids. Looked up from germline, CDR1 is SGDLS and CDR2 is YYNGEE. The CDR3: CASSVGGADTEAFF. CDR3 DNA: TGTGCCAGCAGCGTGGGGGGAGCGGATACTGAAGCTTTCTTT.

This clonotype was picked up many times. CDR3 region: CASGLKLGPSNQPQHF. The CDR3 nucleotides are TGTGCTAGTGGTTTGAAACTAGGGCCCAGCAATCAGCCCCAGCATTTT. The V and J genes are TRBV12-5 and TRBJ1-5; D is ambiguous. The CDR3 covers 16 residues. Per germline, CDR1 LGHNT and CDR2 FRNRAP. With 2 bases removed from V and 1 base from J, the gap between germline ends came to 12 bases.

This clonotype was picked up a small number of times. CDR3 nucleotide sequence: TGTGCCACGAAGGGACCGATGAACACTGAAGCTTTCTTT. Residues: CATKGPMNTEAFF. The V and J genes are TRBV10-3 and TRBJ1-1; tentatively, D is TRBD1 (5 bases). V was shortened by 10 bases and J by 0 bases, with 12 bases between the two germline ends. Germline assignment: CDR1 ENHRY and CDR2 SYGVKD. CDR3 length: 13 amino acids.

This clonotype was counted once. A read error is possible here, since a much larger clone lies one base away. V and J are TRBV11-2 and TRBJ2-3; D is unclear. CDR1 and CDR2 (germline): SGHAT, FQNNGV. The CDR3 runs 14 residues. This CDR3 reads CASSLVGPGDMQYF. CDR3 coding DNA: TGTGCCAGCAGCTTAGTAGGCCCCGGAGATATGCAGTATTTT.

This clonotype was detected ten times or more. V usage is TRBV11-1 and J usage is TRBJ2-1; D gene ambiguous. Trimming took 5 bases from V and 0 from J, leaving 11 bases between them. This CDR3 is 15 amino acids long. Per germline, CDR1 SGHAT and CDR2 FQDESV (reference sequence). The CDR3 sequence: CASSVALSSYNEQFF. Written as DNA, the CDR3 is TGTGCCAGCAGCGTCGCCCTGAGCTCCTACAATGAGCAGTTCTTC.

In this sample, this clonotype turned up a few times. As DNA, the CDR3 is TGTGCCAGCGTCCAGGGGGCCTCTCAGCCCCAGCATTTT. As protein: CASVQGASQPQHF. V is TRBV6-1 and J is TRBJ1-5; TRBD1 agrees at 8 bases. Germline trimming cut 8 bases from V and 6 bases from J; bases unmatched to any gene: 6. The CDR3 totals 13 residues. CDR1 is MNHNS, CDR2 SASEGT, per germline.